This TCR beta chain is drawn from a study of control samples from healthy donors and cancer patients. TCRdb's table, derived via immunoSEQ multiplex PCR, lists solely in-frame clones and lacks some. The data show roughly 130,000 clones, around nine tenths seen once. Germline CDR1 and CDR2: SGHRS and YFSETQ. Trimming removed 2 bases at V and 2 bases at J, with 17 bases between. CDR3 size: 17 residues. This clone was counted once. The gene calls are TRBV5-1 and TRBJ1-3; D unresolved. The TCR was taken from a man between 50 and 59 years old in good health. The sequencing input was blood. DNA of the CDR3: TGCGCCAGCAGCTTAGGCTCGTGGGGAATCGCTGGAAACACCATATATTTT. Translation gives CASSLGSWGIAGNTIYF.